This T cell receptor beta chain emerged from a study of preoperative IRX-2 immunotherapy in early breast cancer. The repertoire was sequenced with immunoSEQ multiplex PCR; TCRdb's copy has only in-frame clones and lacks some. The table has about 42,000 clones, approximately 77% seen once; the top ten hold roughly 1.2%. Indicated treatment: preoperative locoregional IRX-2 cytokine immunotherapy. This phase Ib study tested locoregional IRX-2 cytokine immunotherapy given before surgery. Germline loops: CDR1 GTSNPN, CDR2 SVGIG (reference sequence). The CDR3 totals 15 residues, both ends included. Details on this clone: The DNA is omitted, as the CDR3 cannot be located on it reliably, and the CDR3 follows TCRdb's listing.

The clonotype was recovered from a human donor with breast cancer. The chain combines TRBV30 with TRBJ1-5. Sample: tumor tissue, taken after IRX-2 immunotherapy. The CDR3 here is CAWQTXGTVNQPQHF.